The 27 T cell receptor beta chains given below trace back to one sample, sequenced in a study of human T cells and chemical hapten exposure. One entry per CDR3 protein results from TCRdb running MiXCR on the RACE reads. The sample carries tens of thousands of distinct CDR3 sequences, 8% to 10% recorded once. The time point: patch test 3, about 24 weeks after DPC sensitization. The treatment was: therapeutic diphenylcyclopropenone sensitization with weekly scalp DPC. The material sequenced was whole blood, taken in connection with sensitization to the hapten diphenylcyclopropenone (DPC). The receptors were sampled from a middle-aged woman with alopecia areata. Some clones in this sample may be carry-over from other donors' samples.

Judged by abundance, this clonotype is medium-sized. The rearrangement links TRBV2 to TRBJ2-3; weak D call: TRBD1 (6 bases). CDR1 SNHLY and CDR2 FYNNEI come from the germline V gene. The CDR3 spans 15 residues. Between the trimmed V and J ends, which lost 6 bases and 0 bases, there was a span of 13 bases. The CDR3 region has the DNA TGTGCCAGCAGCCCTGGGACATCTAGCACAGATACGCAGTATTTT. It yields the protein CASSPGTSSTDTQYF.

This clonotype turned up a few times. The rearrangement links TRBV21-1 to TRBJ2-3; the table's D call of TRBD2 was not tested on the DNA. TRBV21-1 is a known pseudogene. The CDR3 runs 19 residues. CDR3 amino acids: CASSKKPRTSGGATDTQYF. For the CDR3, the DNA is TGTGCCAGCAGCAAAAAGCCCCGCACTAGCGGGGGGGCCACAGATACGCAGTATTTT.

This clonotype was seen a handful of times. This chain joins TRBV6-2 or TRBV6-3 and TRBJ1-1; unclear D gene. Germline lookup yields CDR1 MNHEY and CDR2 SVGEGT. CDR3 length: 14 residues. Deletions cut 7 bases from V and 4 bases from J, with 16 bases between. CDR3 nucleotide sequence: TGTGCCAGCACTAAAGGAGGCTCCTCCACTGAAGCTTTCTTT. Encoded protein: CASTKGGSSTEAFF.

The chain is built from TRBV7-6 and TRBJ1-5, with D unresolved. CDR3 length: 13 residues. Trimming took off 1 base at V and 9 bases at J, with 10 bases between the two ends. Germline CDR1 reads SGHVS; CDR2 reads FNYEAQ. The CDR3 DNA sequence: TGTGCCAGCAGCTTAGGGAGGGATCCGCCCCAGCATTTT. This sequence encodes CASSLGRDPPQHF. The full variable domain, in which reference TRBV7-6 and TRBJ1-5 provide the parts outside the CDR3, is GAGVSQSPRYKVTKRGQDVALRCDPISGHVSLYWYRQALGQGPEFLTYFNYEAQQDKSGLPNDRFSAERPEGSISTLTIQRTEQRDSAMYRCASSLGRDPPQHFGDGTRLSIL.

This clonotype was observed many times. This chain joins TRBV19 and TRBJ2-2; TRBD1 matches at 8 bases. This CDR3 comprises 18 residues. The junction had 15 bases not matched to a gene; V was cut back by 3 bases and J by 6 bases. Germline loops: CDR1 LNHDA, CDR2 SQIVND (reference sequence). The CDR3 DNA is TGTGCCAGTAGTATCGGCAGGGGGCGTCTTGAAGAATCCGGGGAGCTGTTTTTT. Amino acids: CASSIGRGRLEESGELFF.

The chain recombines TRBV4-2 with TRBJ2-1; 12 bases line up with TRBD2. V trimming: 4 bases; J trimming: 8 bases; junction bases outside the gene matches: 6. The germline V gene encodes CDR1 LGHNA and CDR2 YNFKEQ. The CDR3 sequence is 15 residues long. The CDR3, as DNA: TGTGCCAGCAGCCCGTCTAGCGGGGGGGCAGATGAGCAGTTCTTC. Translated: CASSPSSGGADEQFF.

This clonotype was seen more than once but under ten times. The chain recombines TRBV29-1 with TRBJ1-1; the D is unclear. Looked up from germline, CDR1 is SQVTM and CDR2 is ANQGSEA. The V and J ends lost 4 bases and 1 base respectively, with 4 bases between them. The CDR3 contains 11 residues. This chain's CDR3 is CSVVRNTEAFF. DNA of the CDR3: TGCAGCGTTGTCAGGAACACTGAAGCTTTCTTT.

This sequence joins TRBV7-3 and TRBJ2-7, with 11 bases identical to TRBD1. V gave up 6 bases and J gave up 1 base; unmatched junction bases: 11. This CDR3 has 17 amino acids. CDR1 is SGHTA, CDR2 FQGTGA, per germline. This CDR3 is CASSPGTGGIDSYEQYF. For the CDR3, the DNA is TGTGCCAGCAGTCCCGGGACAGGGGGTATTGATTCCTACGAGCAGTACTTC.

The V and J genes are TRBV9 and TRBJ1-1, with a possible D match to TRBD1 (5 bases). V gave up 0 bases and J gave up 3 bases, with 12 bases separating them. The germline gives CDR1 SGDLS, CDR2 YYNGEE. The CDR3 has 15 residues. Here the CDR3 DNA reads TGTGCCAGCAGCGTAGATCAGGGAGGCTACACTGAAGCTTTCTTT. As protein: CASSVDQGGYTEAFF.

This clonotype has a handful of counts. This chain uses TRBV13 with TRBJ2-7; D remains ambiguous. Trimming removed 5 bases at V and 2 bases at J, with 10 bases between. The germline V gene encodes CDR1 PRHDT and CDR2 FYEKMQ (reference sequence). The CDR3 totals 13 residues. The CDR3 loop reads CASSRAQAYEQYF. In nucleotides, the CDR3 is TGTGCCAGCAGCCGAGCCCAGGCCTACGAGCAGTACTTC.

V usage is TRBV15 and J usage is TRBJ1-3; D is undetermined. The CDR3 totals 16 residues. V lost 0 bases and J 2 bases, leaving 11 bases between the germline ends. CDR1 and CDR2 (germline): LNHNV, YYDKDF (reference sequence). The DNA of the CDR3 is TGTGCCACCAGCAGAGAGGGATGGGGTACTGGAAACACCATATATTTT. This sequence encodes CATSREGWGTGNTIYF. The variable domain in full, with the rest retrieved from reference TRBV15 and TRBJ1-3, is DAMVIQNPRYQVTQFGKPVTLSCSQTLNHNVMYWYQQKSSQAPKLLFHYYDKDFNNEADTPDNFQSRRPNTSFCFLDIRSPGLGDTAMYLCATSREGWGTGNTIYFGEGSWLTVV.

The chain joins TRBV6-5 to TRBJ1-6; perhaps TRBD1 as D (5 bases). Trimming left V 2 bases short and J 10 bases short, with 9 bases between. There are 13 residues in the CDR3. Germline CDR1 MNHEY, CDR2 SVGAGI. The DNA of the CDR3 is TGTGCCAGCAGTTACGGGGGTCAGTCACCCCTCCACTTT. Translation gives CASSYGGQSPLHF.

This clonotype occurred a few times. The genes are TRBV11-2 and TRBJ2-5; 8 bases align to TRBD2. The V gene's germline CDR1 is SGHAT and CDR2 FQNNGV. Trimming cost V 5 bases and J 3 bases; bases outside gene matches: 8. CDR3 length equals 15 residues. CDR3 region: CASSRSGGREETQYF. CDR3 coding DNA: TGTGCCAGCAGCCGCTCGGGGGGGCGGGAAGAGACCCAGTACTTC.

This clonotype has ten or more counts. The chain employs TRBV29-1 and TRBJ1-1; maybe TRBD1 (5 bases). V gave up 1 base and J gave up 5 bases, with 8 bases separating them. Per the germline V gene, CDR1 is SQVTM and CDR2 is ANQGSEA. This CDR3 is built from 12 residues. The CDR3 spells CSVEAGGTEAFF. In DNA, the CDR3 is TGCAGCGTTGAAGCTGGGGGAACTGAAGCTTTCTTT.

Only a few counts were recorded for this clonotype. V usage is TRBV10-3 and J usage is TRBJ2-2; tentative D call: TRBD2 (6 bases). V was clipped by 10 bases and J by 0 bases, with 18 bases between them. This CDR3 region has 16 residues. Germline-derived CDR1 and CDR2 are ENHRY and SYGVKD. The chain's CDR3 is CATQGRGTANTGELFF. The CDR3 DNA sequence: TGTGCCACCCAAGGACGGGGGACCGCGAACACCGGGGAGCTGTTTTTT.

This clonotype was seen repeatedly, ten times or more. In DNA, the CDR3 is TGTGCCAGTAAGACGAAAGTAAACACTGAAGCTTTCTTT. Translating gives CASKTKVNTEAFF. The gene calls are TRBV19 and TRBJ1-1; unclear D gene. Between the trimmed V and J ends, which lost 7 bases and 2 bases, there was a span of 11 bases. CDR1 is LNHDA, CDR2 SQIVND, per germline (reference sequence). This CDR3 comprises 13 residues.

The J gene is TRBJ1-5, the V gene TRBV7-2; D gene unclear. Germline values: CDR1 SGHTA, CDR2 FQGNSA. The CDR3 is made up of 15 amino acids. Trimming left V 5 bases short and J 0 bases short, with 11 bases between. In DNA, the CDR3 is TGTGCCAGCAGCCGCGGAACCGGTAGCAATCAGCCCCAGCATTTT. It is translated as CASSRGTGSNQPQHF. The full variable domain, its missing parts supplied by reference TRBV7-2 and TRBJ1-5, is GAGVSQSPSNKVTEKGKDVELRCDPISGHTALYWYRQSLGQGLEFLIYFQGNSAPDKSGLPSDRFSAERTGGSVSTLTIQRTQQEDSAVYLCASSRGTGSNQPQHFGDGTRLSIL.

This chain connects TRBV6-4 to TRBJ2-3; 13 positions match TRBD2. Germline CDR1 and CDR2: MRHNA and SNTAGT. V was pared by 5 bases and J by 8 bases, with 10 bases of the junction left unmatched. The CDR3 extends over 16 amino acids. CDR3 residues: CASSQTTSGGKATQYF. CDR3 bases: TGTGCCAGCAGTCAGACGACTAGCGGGGGGAAGGCTACGCAGTATTTT.

This clonotype has more than one count but fewer than ten. The chain recombines TRBV15 with TRBJ2-3, with 8 bases fitting TRBD2. The V gene's germline CDR1 is LNHNV and CDR2 YYDKDF (reference sequence). After removal of 3 bases from V and 14 bases from J, the junction contained 7 bases not matched to a gene. The CDR3 totals 12 residues. CDR3 in amino acids: CATSSGGAAPYF. In nucleotides, the CDR3 is TGTGCCACCAGCAGCGGGGGGGCCGCTCCGTATTTT.

This clonotype came up a few times. The rearrangement links TRBV7-2 to TRBJ2-1, with TRBD1 matching 10 bases. J was trimmed by 7 bases and V by 3 bases; bases with no gene match: 6. The CDR3 has 15 amino acids. CDR1 is SGHTA, CDR2 FQGNSA, per germline. The CDR3 DNA reads TGTGCCAGCAGCTTCACGGACAGGGGGTGGAATGAGCAGTTCTTC. It encodes CASSFTDRGWNEQFF.

A few counts support this clonotype. The gene calls are TRBV7-9 and TRBJ2-6; unclear D gene. Germline CDR1 and CDR2: SEHNR and FQNEAQ (reference sequence). This CDR3 has 13 amino acids. V dropped 9 bases and J dropped 4 bases, with 10 bases sitting between them. Here the CDR3 reads CASALGGANVLTF. The CDR3 nucleotides are TGTGCCAGTGCGCTGGGGGGGGCCAACGTCCTGACTTTC.

This clonotype was picked up a small number of times. The chain couples TRBV9 to TRBJ1-1, with D hard to call. The CDR3 length is 16 residues. In germline, CDR1 is SGDLS, CDR2 YYNGEE. V was clipped by 0 bases and J by 0 bases, with 12 bases between them. CDR3 region: CASSVDVGPVNTEAFF. The CDR3 DNA reads TGTGCCAGCAGCGTAGATGTCGGACCTGTGAACACTGAAGCTTTCTTT.

The rearrangement uses TRBV7-6 and TRBJ2-7, with D possibly being TRBD1 or TRBD2 (5 bases each). The CDR3 runs to 17 residues. Per germline, CDR1 SGHVS and CDR2 FNYEAQ. Deletions cut 1 base from V and 2 bases from J, with 18 bases between. CDR3 sequence: CASSLGALAGTPYEQYF. DNA for the CDR3: TGTGCCAGCAGCTTAGGAGCATTGGCAGGGACCCCCTACGAGCAGTACTTC.

The J gene is TRBJ1-2, the V gene TRBV11-2, with a possible D match to TRBD1 (6 bases). Per the germline V gene, CDR1 is SGHAT and CDR2 is FQNNGV. V dropped 3 bases and J dropped 4 bases, with 9 bases sitting between them. The CDR3 extends over 13 amino acids. The CDR3 nucleotides are TGTGCCAGCAGCTTTGGGGGGCCCTATGGCTACACCTTC. This gives the protein CASSFGGPYGYTF.

This chain links TRBV30 with TRBJ1-1; the D is unclear. The length of the CDR3 is 14 residues. CDR1 GTSNPN and CDR2 SVGIG come from the germline V gene (reference sequence). V shed 4 bases and J shed 4 bases, with 16 bases lying between them. CDR3 bases: TGTGCCTGGACCCGAGTCGGTGTCCGCACTGAAGCTTTCTTT. Protein product: CAWTRVGVRTEAFF.

This chain connects TRBV13 to TRBJ2-7; D is unresolved. V lost 1 base to trimming and J lost 6 bases, with 16 bases between them. CDR1 and CDR2 (germline): PRHDT, FYEKMQ (reference sequence). This CDR3 has 15 amino acids. This CDR3 reads CASSLAPGLGFEQYF. In DNA, the CDR3 is TGTGCCAGCAGCTTAGCTCCGGGCCTAGGGTTCGAGCAGTACTTC.

This clonotype occurred many times. The rearrangement links TRBV6-6 to TRBJ2-7; a weak D match, TRBD1 (5 bases). Trimming left V 0 bases short and J 3 bases short, with 9 bases between. Germline V CDR1 and CDR2: MNHNY, SVGAGI (reference sequence). CDR3 size: 14 residues. The CDR3 DNA follows: TGTGCCAGCAGTTACTCGACAGACGGCTACGAGCAGTACTTC. It is translated as CASSYSTDGYEQYF.